What follows are 2 T cell receptor beta chains derived from one specimen sequenced in a study of blood T cell repertoires in COVID-19. Generated by immunoSEQ multiplex PCR, the TCRdb table keeps only in-frame clones and is missing some. The sample has about 180,000 clones, approximately 80% seen once. Specimen: peripheral blood. The receptor set was obtained from a human donor in a cohort sampled during active COVID-19.

V is TRBV19 and J is TRBJ1-4, with D possibly being TRBD1 (5 bases). The CDR3 length is 15 residues. V lost 3 bases and J lost 3, with 11 bases in between. Per germline, CDR1 LNHDA and CDR2 SQIVND (reference sequence). The CDR3 coding sequence is TGTGCCAGTAGTATTGGGGGAGGCTCTAATGAAAAACTGTTTTTT. Protein product: CASSIGGGSNEKLFF.

With regard to this clone: This specimen includes other DNA sequences encoding the same CDR3. CDR3 in DNA: TGCGCCAGCAGCTTGGACGCAGGGAACACTGAAGCTTTCTTT. Translating gives CASSLDAGNTEAFF. The chain recombines TRBV5-1 with TRBJ1-1; D not certain. V gave up 0 bases and J gave up 1 base, with 7 bases separating them. Germline V CDR1 and CDR2: SGHRS, YFSETQ. The CDR3 runs to 14 residues.